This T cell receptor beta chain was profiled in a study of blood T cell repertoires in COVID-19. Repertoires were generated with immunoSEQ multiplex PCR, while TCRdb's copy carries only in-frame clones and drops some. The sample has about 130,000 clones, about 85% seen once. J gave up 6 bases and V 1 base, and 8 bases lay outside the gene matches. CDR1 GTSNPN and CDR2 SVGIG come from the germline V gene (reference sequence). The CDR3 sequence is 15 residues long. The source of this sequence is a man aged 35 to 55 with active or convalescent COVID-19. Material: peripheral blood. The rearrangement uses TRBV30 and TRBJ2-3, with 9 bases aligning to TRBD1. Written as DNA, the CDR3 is TGTGCCTGGAGTGCAGGGGGACAGGGTGGGGATACGCAGTATTTT. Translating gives CAWSAGGQGGDTQYF. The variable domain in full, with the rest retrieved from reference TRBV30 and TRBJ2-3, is SQTIHQWPATLVQPVGSPLSLECTVEGTSNPNLYWYRQAAGRGLQLLFYSVGIGQISSEVPQNLSASRPQDRQFILSSKKLLLSDSGFYLCAWSAGGQGGDTQYFGPGTRLTVL.